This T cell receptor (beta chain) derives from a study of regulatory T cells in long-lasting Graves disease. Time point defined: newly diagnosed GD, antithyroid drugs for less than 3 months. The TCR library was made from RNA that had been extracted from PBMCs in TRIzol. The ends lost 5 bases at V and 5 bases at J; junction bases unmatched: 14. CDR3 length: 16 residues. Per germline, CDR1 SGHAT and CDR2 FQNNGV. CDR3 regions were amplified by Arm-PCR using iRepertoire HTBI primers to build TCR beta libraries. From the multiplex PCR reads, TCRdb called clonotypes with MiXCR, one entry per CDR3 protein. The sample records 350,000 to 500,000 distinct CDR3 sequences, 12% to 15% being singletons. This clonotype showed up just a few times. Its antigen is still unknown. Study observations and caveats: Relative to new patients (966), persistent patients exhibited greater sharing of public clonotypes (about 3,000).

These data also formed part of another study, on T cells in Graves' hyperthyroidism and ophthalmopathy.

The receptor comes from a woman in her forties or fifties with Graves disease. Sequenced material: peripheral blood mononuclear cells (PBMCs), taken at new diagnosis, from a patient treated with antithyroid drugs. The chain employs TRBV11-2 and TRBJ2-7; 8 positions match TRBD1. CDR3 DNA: TGTGCCAGCAGCAGTTCCTGGACAGGGACTTACCACGAGCAGTACTTC. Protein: CASSSSWTGTYHEQYF. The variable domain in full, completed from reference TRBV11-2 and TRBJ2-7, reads EAGVAQSPRYKIIEKRQSVAFWCNPISGHATLYWYQQILGQGPKLLIQFQNNGVVDDSQLPKDRFSAERLKGVDSTLKIQPAKLEDSAVYLCASSSSWTGTYHEQYFGPGTRLTVT.